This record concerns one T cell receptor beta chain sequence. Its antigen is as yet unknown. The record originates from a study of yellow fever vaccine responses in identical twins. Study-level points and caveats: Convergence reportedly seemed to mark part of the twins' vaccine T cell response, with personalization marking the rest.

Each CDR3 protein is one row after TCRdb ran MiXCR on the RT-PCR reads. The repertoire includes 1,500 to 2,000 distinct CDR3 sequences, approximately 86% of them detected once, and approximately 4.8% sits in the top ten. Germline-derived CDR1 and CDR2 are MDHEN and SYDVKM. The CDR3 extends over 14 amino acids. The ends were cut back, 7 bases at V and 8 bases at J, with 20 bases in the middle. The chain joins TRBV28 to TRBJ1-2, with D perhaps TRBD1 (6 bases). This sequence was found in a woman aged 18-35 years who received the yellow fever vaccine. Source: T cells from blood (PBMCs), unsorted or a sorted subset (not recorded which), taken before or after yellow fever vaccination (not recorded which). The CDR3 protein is CASISPGALSGYTF. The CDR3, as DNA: TGTGCCAGCATTTCCCCGGGGGCGCTCTCCGGCTACACCTTC.